Below, 30 T cell receptor beta chains from the same sample are listed, as sequenced in a study of blood T cell repertoires in COVID-19. Measured with immunoSEQ multiplex PCR; TCRdb has only the in-frame clones, and not every one. Here the sample spans hundreds of thousands of clones, nearly 90% being singletons. The source material was PBMCs or T cells enriched from blood (not recorded which). These receptors were taken from a woman aged 45-65 years who had been exposed to COVID-19.

This chain uses TRBV5-1 with TRBJ1-6; 9 bases match TRBD1. There are 15 residues in the CDR3. Germline V gene sequence: CDR1 SGHRS, CDR2 YFSETQ. J gave up 13 bases and V 0 bases, and 8 bases lay outside the gene matches. The CDR3 DNA reads as TGCGCCAGCAGCTTGGGGGACAGGGCGCAACGGCCCCTCCACTTT. Amino acids: CASSLGDRAQRPLHF.

As DNA, the CDR3 is TGTGCCATCTCAAAGAGAGTGGTCGGGAACACTGAAGCTTTCTTT. Protein: CAISKRVVGNTEAFF. V gene TRBV28 combines with J gene TRBJ1-1; unclear D gene. CDR1 and CDR2 from the germline V gene are MDHEN and SYDVKM. The CDR3 runs to 15 residues. V lost 10 bases, J lost 1 base, and 19 bases lay in between.

The chain has TRBV18 and TRBJ1-4; D may be TRBD1 (5 bases). Germline loops: CDR1 KGHSH, CDR2 LQKENI. The CDR3 sequence is 15 residues long. The ends were cut back, 3 bases at V and 8 bases at J, with 16 bases in the middle. This CDR3 reads CASSPTAPSGEKLFF. The DNA for the CDR3 is TGTGCCAGCTCACCGACAGCCCCCTCAGGGGAAAAACTGTTTTTT.

The chain couples TRBV7-9 to TRBJ2-5; D uncertain. Germline V gene sequence: CDR1 SEHNR, CDR2 FQNEAQ (reference sequence). This CDR3 spans 14 amino acids. The V gene lost 5 bases and the J gene lost 5 bases, with 15 bases spanning the gap. The CDR3: CASSKIYVEETQYF. The DNA of the CDR3 is TGTGCCAGCAGCAAAATCTACGTTGAGGAGACCCAGTACTTC.

This rearrangement joins TRBV28 to TRBJ1-5; 7 bases match TRBD1. Germline V gene sequence: CDR1 MDHEN, CDR2 SYDVKM. The CDR3 has 14 amino acids. J lost 6 bases, V lost 3 bases, and 5 bases had no gene match. CDR3 coding DNA: TGTGCCAGCAGTTTTCGGACAGGCCTTCAGCCCCAGCATTTT. This translates into CASSFRTGLQPQHF.

The V call is TRBV5-1, the J call TRBJ2-5; weak D call: TRBD1 (6 bases). This CDR3 spans 15 amino acids. Germline V gene sequence: CDR1 SGHRS, CDR2 YFSETQ. V was trimmed by 4 bases and J by 4 bases, leaving 17 bases between them. In nucleotides, the CDR3 is TGCGCCAGCAGCCTAAGGCAGGGGAGCGTAGAGACCCAGTACTTC. Translation gives CASSLRQGSVETQYF.

This clone was seen more than once but under ten times. This chain connects TRBV3-1 (or the pseudogene TRBV3-2) to TRBJ1-3, with no clear D. With 4 bases removed from V and 1 base from J, the gap between germline ends came to 8 bases. Germline CDR1 and CDR2: LGHDT and YNNKEL (reference sequence). The CDR3 covers 14 residues. The CDR3 reads CASSRASSGNTIYF. The CDR3, as DNA: TGTGCCAGCAGCCGCGCCTCATCTGGAAACACCATATATTTT.

The CDR3 sequence is CASSLTERGGMTGELFF. The CDR3 nucleotides are TGCGCCAGCAGCTTGACAGAGCGGGGAGGTATGACCGGGGAGCTGTTTTTT. The chain has TRBV5-1 and TRBJ2-2; TRBD2 aligns across 7 bases. CDR3 length: 17 residues. V was pared by 1 base and J by 5 bases, with 11 bases of the junction left unmatched. Germline V lookup: CDR1 SGHRS, CDR2 YFSETQ.

J is TRBJ1-2 and V is TRBV6-1; D remains unclear. V gave up 2 bases and J gave up 4 bases, with 11 bases separating them. The CDR3 has 14 residues. Per germline, CDR1 MNHNS and CDR2 SASEGT. The CDR3 reads CASSEIQSAYGYTF. In DNA form, the CDR3 reads TGTGCCAGCAGTGAAATACAGTCCGCCTATGGCTACACCTTC.

The rearrangement links TRBV25-1 to TRBJ1-2, with 7 bases lining up with TRBD1. The CDR3 is 14 amino acids. J lost 2 bases, V lost 6 bases, and 6 bases had no gene match. Per the germline V gene, CDR1 is MGHDK and CDR2 is SYGVNS. This CDR3 is CASSQPGQNYGYTF. CDR3 DNA sequence: TGTGCCAGCAGCCAACCGGGACAGAACTATGGCTACACCTTC.

The J gene is TRBJ2-3, the V gene TRBV7-9; 11 bases line up with TRBD2. Germline trimming cut 5 bases from V and 0 bases from J; bases unmatched to any gene: 7. The CDR3 loop spans 17 amino acids. The V gene's germline CDR1 is SEHNR and CDR2 FQNEAQ (reference sequence). CDR3 nucleotides: TGTGCCAGCAGCCAATCTCCTAGCGGGGGGAGCACAGATACGCAGTATTTT. Translated, it gives CASSQSPSGGSTDTQYF.

The CDR3 DNA reads TGCGCCAGCAGCCAAGTTACAGGGGACCCGATCGGGGCTTTCTTT. Its translation is CASSQVTGDPIGAFF. This chain links TRBV4-1 with TRBJ1-1, with 7 bases lining up with TRBD1. Germline CDR1 reads MGHRA; CDR2 reads YSYEKL. This CDR3 comprises 15 residues. The junction had 13 bases not matched to a gene; V was cut back by 1 base and J by 11 bases.

The chain recombines TRBV7-2 with TRBJ2-7, with 7 bases matching TRBD1. CDR1 and CDR2 (germline): SGHTA, FQGNSA. The V segment lost 4 bases and the J segment 5 bases; nucleotides outside the gene matches: 11. The CDR3 is 15 residues long. The CDR3 spells CASSWTGLPSNEQYF. The DNA of the CDR3 is TGTGCCAGCAGCTGGACAGGCCTCCCTTCTAACGAGCAGTACTTC.

V and J are TRBV7-9 and TRBJ2-7; no reliable D call. CDR1 SEHNR and CDR2 FQNEAQ come from the germline V gene (reference sequence). The CDR3 is made up of 13 amino acids. Trimming removed 6 bases from V and 0 bases from J, with 9 bases in between. CDR3 in amino acids: CASRTDNSYEQYF. CDR3 nucleotide sequence: TGTGCCAGCAGAACAGACAACTCCTACGAGCAGTACTTC.

J is TRBJ1-3 and V is TRBV7-2; no clear D. Trimming removed 1 base at V and 0 bases at J, with 7 bases between. The CDR3 totals 15 residues. CDR1 and CDR2 from the germline V gene are SGHTA and FQGNSA. In nucleotides, the CDR3 is TGTGCCAGCAGCTTAGGTCCATCCTCTGGAAACACCATATATTTT. Its translation is CASSLGPSSGNTIYF.

The gene calls are TRBV19 and TRBJ2-1, with a tentative D call TRBD1 (6 bases). There are 15 residues in the CDR3. The germline V and J ends were trimmed by 2 bases and 6 bases, with 14 bases remaining between them. The germline CDR1 and CDR2 sequences are LNHDA and SQIVND (reference sequence). The CDR3 nucleotides are TGTGCCAGTAGTATAATCGACAGGCCGATCAATGAGCAGTTCTTC. Translated: CASSIIDRPINEQFF. Using reference TRBV19 and TRBJ2-1 for the parts outside the CDR3, the full variable domain is DGGITQSPKYLFRKEGQNVTLSCEQNLNHDAMYWYRQDPGQGLRLIYYSQIVNDFQKGDIAEGYSVSREKKESFPLTVTSAQKNPTAFYLCASSIIDRPINEQFFGPGTRLTVL.

V usage is TRBV28 and J usage is TRBJ1-6; no firm D call. V dropped 4 bases and J dropped 6 bases, with 13 bases sitting between them. Looked up from germline, CDR1 is MDHEN and CDR2 is SYDVKM. CDR3 size: 15 residues. CDR3 DNA sequence: TGTGCCAGCAGTTACCCACTAGGAGCTAATTCACCCCTCCACTTT. This encodes CASSYPLGANSPLHF.

The chain uses TRBV4-2 and TRBJ2-5; tentative D call: TRBD1 (6 bases). Per germline, CDR1 LGHNA and CDR2 YNFKEQ. The V gene lost 2 bases and the J gene lost 3 bases, with 16 bases spanning the gap. The CDR3 runs to 16 residues. DNA for the CDR3: TGTGCCAGCAGCCAAAGGGACACAGGGTGGGAAGAGACCCAGTACTTC. This encodes CASSQRDTGWEETQYF.

This chain joins TRBV9 and TRBJ2-3; 8 bases align to TRBD2. The CDR3 extends over 16 amino acids. The V and J ends lost 0 bases and 0 bases, in that order; junction bases with no gene match: 3. Per germline, CDR1 SGDLS and CDR2 YYNGEE. The CDR3 here is CASSVAGGPSTDTQYF. CDR3 DNA sequence: TGTGCCAGCAGCGTAGCGGGGGGGCCAAGCACAGATACGCAGTATTTT.

J is TRBJ1-2 and V is TRBV7-2, with D maybe TRBD1 (6 bases). Germline CDR1 is SGHTA and CDR2 is FQGNSA. The CDR3 length is 19 residues. V shed 5 bases and J shed 7 bases, with 32 bases lying between them. The CDR3 coding sequence is TGTGCCAGCAGCCACACCAATGGTCTTAGGTCAGGGGTAGAGGGTGGCTACACCTTC. It encodes CASSHTNGLRSGVEGGYTF.

This chain links TRBV5-1 with TRBJ2-3; maybe TRBD2 (5 bases). This CDR3 region has 15 residues. Germline assignment: CDR1 SGHRS and CDR2 YFSETQ. V lost 4 bases and J 2 bases, leaving 14 bases between the germline ends. The CDR3 bases are TGCGCCAGCAGCCAGGACTCTCCCCACACAGATACGCAGTATTTT. Translation: CASSQDSPHTDTQYF.

The chain is built from TRBV4-1 and TRBJ1-3, with 8 bases matching TRBD1. Germline lookup yields CDR1 MGHRA and CDR2 YSYEKL. Trimming cost V 4 bases and J 0 bases; bases outside gene matches: 8. CDR3 length: 17 amino acids. CDR3 bases: TGCGCCAGCAGCCTCGGGACAGGCTATAACTCTGGAAACACCATATATTTT. Its protein product is CASSLGTGYNSGNTIYF.

This sequence joins TRBV6-1 and TRBJ2-5; D perhaps matches TRBD1 (5 bases). V shed 2 bases and J shed 4 bases, with 8 bases lying between them. CDR1 and CDR2 (germline): MNHNS, SASEGT. CDR3 length: 13 residues. CDR3 region: CASSETQGETQYF. The CDR3 bases are TGTGCCAGCAGTGAAACCCAGGGAGAGACCCAGTACTTC.

The J gene is TRBJ1-3, the V gene TRBV5-1; D remains ambiguous. This CDR3 region has 16 residues. Germline lookup yields CDR1 SGHRS and CDR2 YFSETQ. Trimming pared 0 bases from V and 0 bases from J, leaving 10 bases between. The CDR3 sequence: CASSLEPANSGNTIYF. CDR3 in DNA: TGCGCCAGCAGCTTGGAGCCCGCAAACTCTGGAAACACCATATATTTT. The whole variable domain, remainder taken from reference TRBV5-1 and TRBJ1-3, is KAGVTQTPRYLIKTRGQQVTLSCSPISGHRSVSWYQQTPGQGLQFLFEYFSETQRNKGNFPGRFSGRQFSNSRSEMNVSTLELGDSALYLCASSLEPANSGNTIYFGEGSWLTVV.

The gene calls are TRBV3-1 (or the pseudogene TRBV3-2) and TRBJ2-2; 9 positions match TRBD2. With 5 bases clipped from V and 8 bases from J, the junction kept 3 bases outside the gene matches. The CDR3 sequence is 13 residues long. Germline-derived CDR1 and CDR2 are LGHDT and YNNKEL (reference sequence). CDR3 nucleotide sequence: TGTGCCAGCAGCTCTAGCGGGGCTGGGGAGCTGTTTTTT. Amino acid sequence: CASSSSGAGELFF.

In this sample, this clone turned up a few times. One junction end does not reproduce the germline sequence, and a read error may be involved. The V call is TRBV7-7, the J call TRBJ2-1; TRBD1 aligns across 12 bases. The CDR3 length is 15 residues. Per the germline V gene, CDR1 is SSHAT and CDR2 is FNYEAQ (reference sequence). CDR3 nucleotide sequence: TGTGCTAGCAGCTTAGTAGGGACAGGGGGCGGTGAGCAGTTCTTC. Its protein product is CASSLVGTGGGEQFF.

The rearrangement joins TRBV10-2 to TRBJ2-1; 9 nucleotides match TRBD2. Germline CDR1 reads WSHSY; CDR2 reads SAAADI. V lost 9 bases to trimming and J lost 7 bases; unmatched junction nucleotides: 13. The length of the CDR3 is 15 residues. The CDR3 sequence is CASRRRGGPGNEQFF. The CDR3 region has the DNA TGCGCCAGTCGTCGGCGGGGGGGCCCAGGAAATGAGCAGTTCTTC.

This clone showed up just once. This chain connects TRBV2 to TRBJ2-5; D perhaps matches TRBD1 (6 bases). Germline CDR1 reads SNHLY; CDR2 reads FYNNEI. V was pared by 6 bases and J by 5 bases, with 13 bases between. This CDR3 is built from 13 residues. The DNA for the CDR3 is TGTGCCAGCAGCATGACAGGTCTGGAGACCCAGTACTTC. It encodes CASSMTGLETQYF.

The chain joins TRBV7-2 to TRBJ1-1, with 7 bases that match TRBD1. The germline gives CDR1 SGHTA, CDR2 FQGNSA. The CDR3 consists of 13 residues. J lost 11 bases, V lost 3 bases, and 9 bases had no gene match. The CDR3 is CASSLGPGQLAFF. The CDR3, as DNA: TGTGCCAGCAGCTTGGGCCCGGGACAGTTGGCTTTCTTT.

The gene calls are TRBV7-9 and TRBJ2-7; a possible D gene is TRBD1 (6 bases). V was trimmed by 3 bases and J by 5 bases, leaving 17 bases between them. From germline, CDR1 is SEHNR and CDR2 FQNEAQ (reference sequence). The CDR3 is 15 amino acids. The CDR3 loop is CASSFQTGGGNEQYF. CDR3 coding DNA: TGTGCCAGCAGCTTTCAGACAGGAGGAGGCAACGAGCAGTACTTC.